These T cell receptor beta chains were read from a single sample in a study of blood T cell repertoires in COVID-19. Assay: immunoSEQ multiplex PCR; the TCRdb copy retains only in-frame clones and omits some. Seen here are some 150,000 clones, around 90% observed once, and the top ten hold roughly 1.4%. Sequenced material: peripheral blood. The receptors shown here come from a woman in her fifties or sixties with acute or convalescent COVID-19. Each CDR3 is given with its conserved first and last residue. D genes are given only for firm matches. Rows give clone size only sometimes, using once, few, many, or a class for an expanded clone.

CDR3 protein: CAWSATLYGYTF
CDR3 DNA: TGTGCCTGGAGTGCCACTCTCTATGGCTACACCTTC
clone size: .
J gene: TRBJ1-2
V gene: TRBV30
D gene: .

CDR3 protein: CASSVDSGGGTDTQYF
CDR3 DNA: TGTGCCAGCAGCGTAGATAGCGGAGGTGGGACAGATACGCAGTATTTT
clone size: .
J gene: TRBJ2-3
V gene: TRBV9
D gene: .

CDR3 protein: CATSREAQGFGDTQYF
CDR3 DNA: TGTGCCACCAGCAGAGAGGCACAGGGTTTCGGAGATACGCAGTATTTT
clone size: .
J gene: TRBJ2-3
V gene: TRBV15
D gene: .

CDR3 protein: CASSQGGLFYEQYF
CDR3 DNA: TGTGCCAGCAGCCAAGGGGGACTATTCTACGAGCAGTACTTC
clone size: .
J gene: TRBJ2-7
V gene: TRBV4-2
D gene: TRBD2

CDR3 protein: CASSAGTVQETQYF
CDR3 DNA: TGTGCCAGCAGCGCCGGGACAGTCCAAGAGACCCAGTACTTC
clone size: .
J gene: TRBJ2-5
V gene: TRBV2
D gene: TRBD1

CDR3 protein: CASSQWDSSDYGYTF
CDR3 DNA: TGCGCCAGCAGCCAATGGGACAGTTCTGACTATGGCTACACCTTC
clone size: once
J gene: TRBJ1-2
V gene: TRBV4-1
D gene: TRBD1

CDR3 protein: CSAPHMDGYTF
CDR3 DNA: TGCAGTGCTCCCCACATGGATGGCTACACCTTC
clone size: .
J gene: TRBJ1-2
V gene: TRBV20-1
D gene: .

CDR3 protein: CASSLGQSTDTQYF
CDR3 DNA: TGTGCCAGCAGCTTAGGGCAGAGCACAGATACGCAGTATTTT
clone size: .
J gene: TRBJ2-3
V gene: TRBV7-3
D gene: .

CDR3 protein: CATERGLDTGELFF
CDR3 DNA: TGTGCCACCGAAAGGGGACTAGACACCGGGGAGCTGTTTTTT
clone size: .
J gene: TRBJ2-2
V gene: TRBV19
D gene: TRBD2

CDR3 protein: CASRPQGDYGYTF
CDR3 DNA: TGTGCCAGTAGACCACAGGGTGATTATGGCTACACCTTC
clone size: .
J gene: TRBJ1-2
V gene: TRBV19
D gene: .

CDR3 protein: CASHRGLNTEAFF
CDR3 DNA: TGCGCCAGTCACAGGGGGTTGAACACTGAAGCTTTCTTT
clone size: .
J gene: TRBJ1-1
V gene: TRBV5-1
D gene: TRBD1

CDR3 protein: CASSQRTGVWGGEKLFF
CDR3 DNA: TGCGCCAGCAGCCAAAGGACAGGGGTATGGGGCGGGGAAAAACTGTTTTTT
clone size: .
J gene: TRBJ1-4
V gene: TRBV4-3
D gene: TRBD1

CDR3 protein: CASSPLQAGGPDNEQFF
CDR3 DNA: TGTGCCAGCAGCCCCCTTCAGGCGGGAGGGCCCGACAATGAGCAGTTCTTC
clone size: .
J gene: TRBJ2-1
V gene: TRBV9
D gene: TRBD2

CDR3 protein: CASSLAGGNYGYTF
CDR3 DNA: TGTGCCAGCAGCTTGGCAGGGGGCAACTATGGCTACACCTTC
clone size: .
J gene: TRBJ1-2
V gene: TRBV11-2
D gene: TRBD1

CDR3 protein: CASSLSGVLIRNTEAFF
CDR3 DNA: TGTGCCAGCAGTTTATCCGGGGTCCTAATTAGGAACACTGAAGCTTTCTTT
clone size: .
J gene: TRBJ1-1
V gene: TRBV27
D gene: .

CDR3 protein: CASSYRLLQGAGELFF
CDR3 DNA: TGTGCCAGCAGCTATAGACTACTACAGGGGGCCGGGGAGCTGTTTTTT
clone size: .
J gene: TRBJ2-2
V gene: TRBV5-6
D gene: TRBD1

CDR3 protein: CASRGQGGSSYNEQFF
CDR3 DNA: TGTGCCAGCAGGGGCCAGGGCGGAAGCTCCTACAATGAGCAGTTCTTC
clone size: once
J gene: TRBJ2-1
V gene: TRBV9
D gene: .

CDR3 protein: CAIKINQAAGELFF
CDR3 DNA: TGTGCCATCAAAATAAATCAGGCCGCCGGGGAGCTGTTTTTT
clone size: .
J gene: TRBJ2-2
V gene: TRBV10-3
D gene: .

CDR3 protein: CASSAPRSGGYTF
CDR3 DNA: TGTGCCAGCAGCGCGCCCCGATCGGGTGGCTACACCTTC
clone size: .
J gene: TRBJ1-2
V gene: TRBV11-2
D gene: .

CDR3 protein: CASSRGDRRIGDYGYTF
CDR3 DNA: TGTGCCAGTAGTCGCGGGGACAGGAGGATTGGAGACTATGGCTACACCTTC
clone size: .
J gene: TRBJ1-2
V gene: TRBV19
D gene: TRBD1

CDR3 protein: CASWETGGTGELFF
CDR3 DNA: TGCGCCAGCTGGGAGACTGGAGGGACCGGGGAGCTGTTTTTT
clone size: .
J gene: TRBJ2-2
V gene: TRBV10-2
D gene: .

CDR3 protein: CASSQSSRLYSNQPQHF
CDR3 DNA: TGCGCCAGCAGTCAATCCTCCCGACTTTATAGCAATCAGCCCCAGCATTTT
clone size: .
J gene: TRBJ1-5
V gene: TRBV23-1
D gene: .

CDR3 protein: CASSYPSDTGELFF
CDR3 DNA: TGTGCCAGCAGTTACCCTAGCGACACCGGGGAGCTGTTTTTT
clone size: .
J gene: TRBJ2-2
V gene: TRBV6-6
D gene: .

CDR3 protein: CASTPGTSFYNEQFF
CDR3 DNA: TGTGCCAGCACCCCTGGGACAAGTTTTTACAATGAGCAGTTCTTC
clone size: .
J gene: TRBJ2-1
V gene: TRBV7-2
D gene: .

CDR3 protein: CAWNSPDTQYF
CDR3 DNA: TGTGCCTGGAATAGCCCAGATACGCAGTATTTT
clone size: .
J gene: TRBJ2-3
V gene: TRBV30
D gene: .

CDR3 protein: CASSGGAGRSYEQYF
CDR3 DNA: TGTGCCAGCAGCGGGGGGGCAGGGCGTTCCTACGAGCAGTACTTC
clone size: .
J gene: TRBJ2-7
V gene: TRBV7-6
D gene: .

CDR3 protein: CASSGQGFYEQYF
CDR3 DNA: TGTGCCAGTAGTGGGCAGGGGTTCTACGAGCAGTACTTC
clone size: .
J gene: TRBJ2-7
V gene: TRBV19
D gene: .

CDR3 protein: CASSVRDRPYEQYF
CDR3 DNA: TGTGCCAGCAGTGTCCGGGACAGGCCCTACGAGCAGTACTTC
clone size: .
J gene: TRBJ2-7
V gene: TRBV27
D gene: TRBD1